Reported below is one TCR beta chain. This table comes from immunoSEQ multiplex PCR, and its TCRdb copy is limited to in-frame clones, with some not included. The data show nearly 110,000 clones, about nine tenths seen once. V lost 8 bases to trimming and J lost 2 bases, with 16 bases between them. In germline, CDR1 is MNHNY, CDR2 SVGAGI (reference sequence). The CDR3 length is 15 residues. The sample is drawn from a study of OX40 agonist ivuxolimab in advanced cancers. Study in general: Ivuxolimab was administered intravenously to patients at 0.01 to 10 mg/kg every 2 weeks. Having had anti-PD-1, anti-PD-L1 or anti-CTLA-4 therapy before was allowed, and roughly 39% had some. Three individuals attained partial responses, comprising one hepatocellular carcinoma case and two cutaneous melanoma cases.

This sequence originates from an adult with an advanced solid tumor such as melanoma, head and neck, liver or kidney cancer. Sequenced here: CD4+ or CD8+ T cells sorted from blood, sampled in a trial of the OX40 agonist ivuxolimab. The V and J genes are TRBV6-6 and TRBJ2-4; no clear D. DNA for the CDR3: TGTGCCAGCGGCCCTGCGCATTCCACCAAAAACATTCAGTACTTC. It yields the protein CASGPAHSTKNIQYF.